Below, 14 T cell receptor beta chains from the same sample are listed, as sequenced in a study of cytomegalovirus exposure and HLA in healthy donors. The PCR employed 60 Vbeta primers together with 13 Jbeta primers. TCRdb's table, derived via immunoSEQ multiplex PCR, lists solely in-frame clones and lacks some. Among about 170,000 clones, roughly two thirds were seen once, and the ten largest hold 4.5% to 5.5%. Sequenced: PBMCs. The source of these receptors is a woman younger than 30 in good health and CMV-seropositive.

The chain couples TRBV5-1 to TRBJ1-2; 7 nucleotides agree with TRBD1. V was pared by 4 bases and J by 3 bases, with 9 bases of the junction left unmatched. CDR1 and CDR2 from the germline V gene are SGHRS and YFSETQ. The CDR3 is 15 residues long. CDR3 DNA sequence: TGCGCCAGCAGCGCAACAGGGGAGGATGACTATGGCTACACCTTC. This gives the protein CASSATGEDDYGYTF.

This clone was detected only once. CDR3 in DNA: TGTGCCAGCAGCGCGACACTTAGCACAGATACGCAGTATTTT. Protein sequence: CASSATLSTDTQYF. The gene calls are TRBV7-9 and TRBJ2-3; D is ambiguous. The CDR3 runs to 14 residues. Germline lookup yields CDR1 SEHNR and CDR2 FQNEAQ (reference sequence). Trimming stripped 5 bases from V and 0 bases from J, with 9 bases between.

This rearrangement joins TRBV9 to TRBJ2-3; 7 bases map to TRBD2. The CDR3 is made up of 15 amino acids. The V gene's germline CDR1 is SGDLS and CDR2 YYNGEE. V lost 3 bases to trimming and J lost 2 bases; unmatched junction nucleotides: 6. CDR3 region: CASSESGEVTDTQYF. For the CDR3, the DNA is TGTGCCAGCAGCGAAAGCGGGGAGGTCACAGATACGCAGTATTTT.

This chain joins TRBV19 and TRBJ2-4; 8 bases align to TRBD1. Germline V CDR1 and CDR2: LNHDA, SQIVND (reference sequence). The CDR3 has 15 residues. V lost 7 bases and J lost 15; bases outside the gene matches: 20. For the CDR3, the DNA is TGTGCCAGTACCCCCGGGACAGGTGAAGTGTACGTAGGGTACTTC. As protein: CASTPGTGEVYVGYF.

J is TRBJ2-7 and V is TRBV5-1, with 15 bases identical to TRBD2. Germline lookup yields CDR1 SGHRS and CDR2 YFSETQ. CDR3 size: 18 residues. V dropped 0 bases and J dropped 3; count of bases not matched to a gene: 7. CDR3 region: CASSLANGLAGGNYEQYF. In nucleotides, the CDR3 is TGCGCCAGCAGCTTGGCGAACGGACTAGCGGGGGGGAACTACGAGCAGTACTTC.

The CDR3 sequence: CASSGGGYEQYF. The CDR3 bases are TGTGCCAGCAGCGGGGGGGGGTACGAGCAGTACTTC. This sequence joins TRBV9 and TRBJ2-7; 7 bases fit TRBD2. This CDR3 has 12 residues. V was clipped by 3 bases and J by 4 bases; unmatched bases: 1. Germline V gene sequence: CDR1 SGDLS, CDR2 YYNGEE.

This chain links TRBV2 with TRBJ2-1; 12 bases match TRBD2. The CDR3 spans 14 residues. V lost 6 bases, J lost 7 bases, and 4 bases stayed unmatched. Germline V gene sequence: CDR1 SNHLY, CDR2 FYNNEI. The CDR3 here is CASRASGGANEQFF. CDR3 nucleotides: TGTGCCAGCAGAGCTAGCGGGGGGGCGAATGAGCAGTTCTTC.

The chain uses TRBV30 and TRBJ1-4; 7 nucleotides align to TRBD1. The V gene end was trimmed by 2 bases and the J gene end by 5 bases; junction bases not matched to a gene: 8. The CDR3 is made up of 15 amino acids. CDR1 and CDR2 from the germline V gene are GTSNPN and SVGIG (reference sequence). CDR3 sequence: CAWSNIGTDNEKLFF. In DNA form, the CDR3 reads TGTGCCTGGAGTAATATCGGGACAGACAATGAAAAACTGTTTTTT.

This rearrangement joins TRBV4-3 to TRBJ1-2; tentative D call: TRBD1 (5 bases). The germline V and J ends were trimmed by 0 bases and 7 bases, with 18 bases remaining between them. Germline CDR1 LGHNA, CDR2 YSLEER. The CDR3 consists of 16 residues. This CDR3 reads CASSQDLTQGKGGYTF. The CDR3 DNA reads TGCGCCAGCAGCCAAGATTTAACCCAGGGAAAGGGTGGCTACACCTTC.

The chain couples TRBV19 to TRBJ1-1; no definite D call. Germline CDR1 LNHDA, CDR2 SQIVND (reference sequence). V was shortened by 4 bases and J by 2 bases, with 8 bases between the two germline ends. This CDR3 contains 13 residues. This CDR3 is CASSNAGNTEAFF. CDR3 bases: TGTGCCAGTAGTAACGCGGGAAACACTGAAGCTTTCTTT. Full variable domain (remainder filled in from reference TRBV19 and TRBJ1-1): DGGITQSPKYLFRKEGQNVTLSCEQNLNHDAMYWYRQDPGQGLRLIYYSQIVNDFQKGDIAEGYSVSREKKESFPLTVTSAQKNPTAFYLCASSNAGNTEAFFGQGTRLTVV.

The chain has TRBV7-9 and TRBJ2-1, with D tentatively TRBD2 (6 bases). The V gene's germline CDR1 is SEHNR and CDR2 FQNEAQ (reference sequence). The CDR3 contains 15 residues. V gave up 7 bases and J gave up 6 bases, with 19 bases separating them. The CDR3 protein is CASTIRDSAPNEQFF. Here the CDR3 DNA reads TGTGCCAGCACCATCAGGGACTCGGCTCCCAATGAGCAGTTCTTC.

The J gene is TRBJ1-2, the V gene TRBV4-3, with 8 bases identical to TRBD1. Trimming took 4 bases from V and 6 from J; bases not matched to a gene: 4. Germline V CDR1 and CDR2: LGHNA, YSLEER. The CDR3 runs 13 residues. The CDR3, as DNA: TGCGCCAGCAGCCCGGACAGGGAGAATGGCTACACCTTC. This gives the protein CASSPDRENGYTF.

The gene calls are TRBV4-2 and TRBJ2-3; TRBD2 aligns across 8 bases. Per the germline V gene, CDR1 is LGHNA and CDR2 is YNFKEQ. CDR3 length: 17 residues. After removal of 1 base from V and 0 bases from J, the junction contained 6 bases not matched to a gene. The CDR3 nucleotides are TGTGCCAGCAGCCAAGTGAAGCGGGGGTATAGCACAGATACGCAGTATTTT. This sequence encodes CASSQVKRGYSTDTQYF.

The gene calls are TRBV4-2 and TRBJ2-5; 8 bases are shared with TRBD2. The CDR3 length is 12 residues. The germline gives CDR1 LGHNA, CDR2 YNFKEQ. J lost 9 bases, V lost 0 bases, and 0 bases had no gene match. For the CDR3, the DNA is TGTGCCAGCAGCCAAGACGGGAGGGCCCAGTACTTC. This codes for CASSQDGRAQYF.